The source of this T cell receptor (beta chain) is a study of cytomegalovirus exposure and HLA in healthy donors. Whole-study context: It was reported in a later analysis that the same platform had been used for the 100 to 150 validation repertoires as for the approximately 670 first-cohort repertoires.

Germline CDR1 reads SGHRS; CDR2 reads YFSETQ. This CDR3 is built from 14 residues. V gave up 6 bases and J gave up 0 bases; unmatched junction bases: 5. Notes on the study in general: Most TCR sequences were seen very rarely across donors, but some public TCRs occurred in many. Cytomegalovirus-associated status was assigned to 150 or so TCR beta chains. Three chains linked to CMV were shown in vitro to be specific for CMV antigens.

Notes on this clone: Its cognate antigen is unknown.

Profiling relied on immunoSEQ multiplex PCR, and the TCRdb table lists in-frame clones only, not all of them. The sample contains approximately 60,000 clones, over 85% of which appear only once. The receptor's source is a woman between 18 and 29 years old in good health and CMV-seronegative. The specimen was PBMCs. V gene TRBV5-1 combines with J gene TRBJ1-1; 7 bases line up with TRBD1. The CDR3 nucleotides read TGCGCCAGCACCCAAGGACAGGTGAACACTGAAGCTTTCTTT. Translated, it gives CASTQGQVNTEAFF.